The present entry profiles one T cell receptor (beta chain) with its context. These data originate in a study of blood T cell repertoires in COVID-19. Looking at the study overall: COVID-19 samples collected from the United States, Italy and Spain covered acute and convalescent phases.

TCRdb's copy holds only in-frame clones and misses some; the assay was immunoSEQ multiplex PCR. This table has around 230,000 clones, 86% appearing once. CDR3 size: 16 residues. V was shortened by 3 bases and J by 0 bases, with 12 bases between the two germline ends. CDR1 SGDLS and CDR2 YYNGEE come from the germline V gene. The chain employs TRBV9 and TRBJ2-2; TRBD1 might be the D (6 bases). Sequencing was done on a sample of PBMCs or T cells enriched from blood (not recorded which). This receptor was identified in a middle-aged woman with acute COVID-19. The CDR3 loop is CASSEPEGANTGELFF. The CDR3 region has the DNA TGTGCCAGCAGCGAGCCCGAGGGGGCGAACACCGGGGAGCTGTTTTTT.